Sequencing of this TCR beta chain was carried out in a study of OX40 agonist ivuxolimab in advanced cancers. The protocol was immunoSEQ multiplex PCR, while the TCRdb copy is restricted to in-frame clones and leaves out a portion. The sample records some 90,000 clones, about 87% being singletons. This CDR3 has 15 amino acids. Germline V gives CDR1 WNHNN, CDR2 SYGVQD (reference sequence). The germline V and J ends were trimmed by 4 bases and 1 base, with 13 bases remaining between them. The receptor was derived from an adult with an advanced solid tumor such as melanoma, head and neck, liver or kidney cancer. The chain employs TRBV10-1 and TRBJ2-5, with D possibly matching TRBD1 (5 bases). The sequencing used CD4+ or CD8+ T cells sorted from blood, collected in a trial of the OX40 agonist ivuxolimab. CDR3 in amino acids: CASSVGAEGQETQYF. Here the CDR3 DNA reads TGCGCCAGCAGTGTAGGGGCGGAAGGCCAAGAGACCCAGTACTTC.